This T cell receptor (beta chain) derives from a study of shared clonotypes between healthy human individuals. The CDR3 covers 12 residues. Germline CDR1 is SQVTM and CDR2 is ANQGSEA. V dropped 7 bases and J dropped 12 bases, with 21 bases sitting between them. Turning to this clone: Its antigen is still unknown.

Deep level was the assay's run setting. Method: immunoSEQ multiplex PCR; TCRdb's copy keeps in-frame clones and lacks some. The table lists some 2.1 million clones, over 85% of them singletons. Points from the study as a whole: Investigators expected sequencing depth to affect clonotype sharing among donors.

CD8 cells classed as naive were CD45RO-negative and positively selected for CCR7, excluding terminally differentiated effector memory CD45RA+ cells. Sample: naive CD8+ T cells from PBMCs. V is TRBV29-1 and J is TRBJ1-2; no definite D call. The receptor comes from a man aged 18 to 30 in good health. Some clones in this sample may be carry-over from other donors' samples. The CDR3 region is CSAESTPRDHTF. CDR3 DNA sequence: TGCAGCGCCGAGTCCACCCCAAGGGATCACACCTTC.